Shown below are 6 T cell receptor beta chains from a single sample sequenced in a study of T cells in women clearing cervical HPV infection. Clones were read by immunoSEQ multiplex PCR, and TCRdb kept only the in-frame ones, dropping some. The specimen's table records roughly 30,000 clones. Sequenced: blood buffy coat. The receptor set was obtained from a woman aged 18-69 years with a cervical HPV16 infection that either progressed to CIN3+ or cleared (not recorded which).

On this clone itself: The CDR3 end falls 3 residues outside the read, so it is completed with the germline J gene. The rearrangement joins TRBV15 to TRBJ1-1; D unresolved. Trimming stripped 1 base from V and 3 bases from J, with 15 bases between. The CDR3 runs to 16 residues. Germline loops: CDR1 LNHNV, CDR2 YYDKDF (reference sequence). The covered CDR3 bases are TGTGCCACCAGCAGAGGCTTCTCCCTAAGGGACACTGAA. It translates to CATSRGFSLRDTE. The CDR3 in its entirety is CATSRGFSLRDTEAFF.

To note about this clone: The read is 3 residues too short to cover the CDR3 end, so that end is filled in from the germline J gene. The chain is built from TRBV20-1 and TRBJ1-6, with 8 bases lining up with TRBD1. V lost 5 bases, J lost 8 bases, and 17 bases stayed unmatched. Germline V gene data show CDR1 as DFQATT and CDR2 as SNEGSKA (reference sequence). The CDR3 covers 17 residues. The CDR3 here is CSASLIATGGKDSPLHF. Incomplete CDR3 DNA: TGCAGTGCTTCCCTAATCGCTACAGGGGGAAAGGATTCACCC.

As concerns this clone: The read terminates 3 residues ahead of where the CDR3 ends, so the germline J gene completes it. The chain carries TRBV29-1 and TRBJ1-1, with a weak D call TRBD1 (5 bases). The CDR3 length is 15 residues. The germline gives CDR1 SQVTM, CDR2 ANQGSEA. Between the trimmed V and J ends, which lost 7 bases and 0 bases, there was a span of 18 bases. CDR3 in amino acids: CSGAPGWGMNTEAFF. CDR3 DNA (partial): TGCAGCGGGGCCCCCGGGTGGGGCATGAACACTGAA.

Details on this clone: The DNA ends 3 residues before the CDR3 does, and the rest of the CDR3 is filled in from the germline J gene. The chain links TRBV2 to TRBJ1-1; 7 bases agree with TRBD1. The trim removed 9 bases at V and 6 bases at J, leaving 7 bases unmatched. Per germline, CDR1 SNHLY and CDR2 FYNNEI. The CDR3 spans 12 residues. CDR3 bases read: TGTGCCAGAGGACAGGCGAAGGCTGAA. Translated, it gives CARGQAKAE. From start to end, the CDR3 is CARGQAKAEAFF.

CDR3 DNA, as far as it was read: TGCAGTGCTAGAGATAGGGGACTAGCGACTTACGAG. As protein: CSARDRGLATYE. The whole CDR3 reads CSARDRGLATYEQYF. The rearrangement uses TRBV20-1 and TRBJ2-7; TRBD2 agrees at 10 bases. The sequenced fragment ends 3 residues before the CDR3 boundary, so the rest is inferred from the germline J gene. The junction had 6 bases not matched to a gene; V was cut back by 0 bases and J by 4 bases. This CDR3 has 15 residues. Germline loops: CDR1 DFQATT, CDR2 SNEGSKA (reference sequence).

As for this clone: The sequenced fragment ends 3 residues before the CDR3 boundary, so the rest is inferred from the germline J gene. This chain uses TRBV7-6 with TRBJ2-4; perhaps TRBD1 as D (5 bases). The germline V gene has CDR1 SGHVS and CDR2 FNYEAQ. The CDR3 is 16 amino acids. The CDR3 region is CASSLNPAGLGYGQYF. The DNA read from the CDR3 is TGTGCCAGCAGCCTAAACCCGGCAGGGCTTGGCTATGGT.